Listed below are T cell receptor beta chains from one sample, sequenced in a study of Ad26.COV2.S vaccination and SARS-CoV-2 variants. Generated by immunoSEQ multiplex PCR, the TCRdb table keeps only in-frame clones and is missing some. Here the sample spans more than 300,000 clones, 70% to 90% being singletons. The sample in question was peripheral blood, obtained in a trial of Ad26.COV2.S vaccine versus placebo. All receptors come from a person between 18 and 59 years old who received the Ad26.COV2.S COVID-19 vaccine or a placebo. Each CDR3 is given with its conserved first and last residue. D genes are given only for firm matches. Size is stated for part of the rows, as once, few or many counts, or as a class when the clone is expanded.

TGTGCCAGCAGCCAAGGACTAGCAAACACAGATACGCAGTATTTT | CASSQGLANTDTQYF | TRBD2 | TRBV3-1/TRBV3-2 | few | TRBJ2-3
TGTGCCAGCAGTAACAGGGGGCACACTGAAGCTTTCTTT | CASSNRGHTEAFF | TRBD1 | TRBV12-3/TRBV12-4 | once | TRBJ1-1
TGTGCCAGCAGTATTATTCGGAACACCGGGGAGCTGTTTTTT | CASSIIRNTGELFF | NA | TRBV2 | NA | TRBJ2-2
TGTGCCAGCAGCCCCCAGGGGACGGGTAATTCACCCCTCCACTTT | CASSPQGTGNSPLHF | NA | TRBV6-5 | NA | TRBJ1-6
TGTGCCAGCAGCTTTTCCGCCGGTGAGCAGTTCTTC | CASSFSAGEQFF | NA | TRBV11-2 | NA | TRBJ2-1
TGTGCCTGGAGCCGCTTAAAACAGGGAGAGCAGTACTTC | CAWSRLKQGEQYF | NA | TRBV30 | NA | TRBJ2-7
TGCGCCAGCAGCCTTCCGAGACAGGGAGGGAATACGCAGTATTTT | CASSLPRQGGNTQYF | NA | TRBV5-1 | NA | TRBJ2-3
TGTGCCAGCAGTTTATCGTTTTGGGAGACCCAGTACTTC | CASSLSFWETQYF | NA | TRBV27 | NA | TRBJ2-5
TGTGCCAGCAGCGGGAACAGGGGAAAAGAGACCCAGTACTTC | CASSGNRGKETQYF | TRBD1 | TRBV5-6 | NA | TRBJ2-5
TGTGCCAGCAGCCCGCTGACAGAGGGCGGGGAGCAGTACTTC | CASSPLTEGGEQYF | NA | TRBV11-2 | NA | TRBJ2-7
TGTGCCAGCAGCTTGGGCGTTAGGGGCATAGACTATGGCTACACCTTC | CASSLGVRGIDYGYTF | NA | TRBV5-4 | NA | TRBJ1-2
TGTGCCAGCAGTTCCCCAAATAAGAACACTGAAGCTTTCTTT | CASSSPNKNTEAFF | NA | TRBV6-1 | NA | TRBJ1-1
TGTGCCAGCAGCTTGGCCCGACGGGGGGGCCTAAATGAGCAGTTCTTC | CASSLARRGGLNEQFF | TRBD2 | TRBV5-4 | once | TRBJ2-1
TGTGCCATCAGTGAGGGAGGGGAAAAACTGTTTTTT | CAISEGGEKLFF | NA | TRBV10-3 | NA | TRBJ1-4
TGTGCCAGCAAAAGGGGCTCCTACGAGCAGTACTTC | CASKRGSYEQYF | NA | TRBV6-5 | NA | TRBJ2-7
TGTGCCAGCAGCCTAGGGGGACTAGCGAAAGAGACCCAGTACTTC | CASSLGGLAKETQYF | TRBD2 | TRBV5-4 | NA | TRBJ2-5
TGCGCCAGCAGCCAGTTAGCGGGGGGCGACACCGGGGAGCTGTTTTTT | CASSQLAGGDTGELFF | TRBD2 | TRBV4-1 | NA | TRBJ2-2
TGTGCCAGCAGCCAAGTCCCCGGGGACACTGAAGCTTTCTTT | CASSQVPGDTEAFF | NA | TRBV3-1/TRBV3-2 | NA | TRBJ1-1
TGTGCTAGTGGTCAGTCAGGATCGGTATATGCTGGCTACACCTTC | CASGQSGSVYAGYTF | NA | TRBV12-5 | NA | TRBJ1-2
TGTGCCAGCAGCCAAGTTAGGGAATCACCCCTCCACTTT | CASSQVRESPLHF | NA | TRBV3-1/TRBV3-2 | NA | TRBJ1-6
TGTGCCAGCAGTCCCGGTGGGGGGCAGTCCTACAATGAGCAGTTCTTC | CASSPGGGQSYNEQFF | NA | TRBV28 | NA | TRBJ2-1
TGTGCCAGCAGTTTATGGGGGGGCCGGGGAGATACGCAGTATTTT | CASSLWGGRGDTQYF | NA | TRBV27 | NA | TRBJ2-3
TGTGCCAGCTACAGGGGACGGATAGACACTGAAGCTTTCTTT | CASYRGRIDTEAFF | TRBD1 | TRBV28 | NA | TRBJ1-1
TGTGCCAGCAGTGAGGGTCTAGCGGGGGGGCTCCTGTACAATGAGCAGTTCTTC | CASSEGLAGGLLYNEQFF | TRBD2 | TRBV2 | NA | TRBJ2-1
TGTGCCATCAGTGGCGAGGGATTGGCCACTGAAGCTTTCTTT | CAISGEGLATEAFF | NA | TRBV10-3 | once | TRBJ1-1
TGCGCCAGCAGCTTGGGGGACACTTACACCGGGGAGCTGTTTTTT | CASSLGDTYTGELFF | NA | TRBV5-1 | NA | TRBJ2-2
TGTGCCAGCACCGAACACAGTTTTAACACCGGGGAGCTGTTTTTT | CASTEHSFNTGELFF | NA | TRBV25-1 | many | TRBJ2-2
TGTGCCAGCAGCAAAGAGGGGCGGGGAGCTAACTATGGCTACACCTTC | CASSKEGRGANYGYTF | NA | TRBV11-3 | NA | TRBJ1-2
TGTGCCACCAGTGAAACAGGGGGTCTCAATCAGCCCCAGCATTTT | CATSETGGLNQPQHF | TRBD1 | TRBV24-1 | once | TRBJ1-5
TGTGCCAGCAGTTTAATGAGGAGCTCCTATAATTCACCCCTCCACTTT | CASSLMRSSYNSPLHF | NA | TRBV28 | NA | TRBJ1-6
TGTGCCAGCAGCTTAGGCACCTACGAGCAGTACTTC | CASSLGTYEQYF | NA | TRBV11-2 | NA | TRBJ2-7
TGTGCCAGCAGCCTCAGACCCTACGAGCAGTACTTC | CASSLRPYEQYF | NA | TRBV7-2 | NA | TRBJ2-7
TGTGCCAGCAGCCAAGAGACGTCAGGGGGCCGAGAGACCCAGTACTTC | CASSQETSGGRETQYF | TRBD1 | TRBV3-1/TRBV3-2 | NA | TRBJ2-5
TGTGCCAGCAGCTCCGGGACTAGCGGAAGGGGTGAGCAGTTCTTC | CASSSGTSGRGEQFF | TRBD2 | TRBV27 | NA | TRBJ2-1
TGTGCCAGCAGCTTCGTGGACAGGGAGGGGAATGGCTACACCTTC | CASSFVDREGNGYTF | TRBD1 | TRBV7-9 | NA | TRBJ1-2
TGTGCCAGCAGTTTCAGAGGAAGAGGGTCTGGGGCCAACGTCCTGACTTTC | CASSFRGRGSGANVLTF | NA | TRBV28 | once | TRBJ2-6
TGCGCCAGCAGCTTTGACGGGGGCACTCAGCCCCAGCATTTT | CASSFDGGTQPQHF | NA | TRBV5-1 | NA | TRBJ1-5
TGTGCCAGCACTGACAGGGGAGTTGTGCGTGATGAAAAACTGTTTTTT | CASTDRGVVRDEKLFF | TRBD1 | TRBV7-9 | NA | TRBJ1-4
TGTGCCAGCAGTTACGTTGGCGAGCTGTTTTTT | CASSYVGELFF | NA | TRBV6-6 | NA | TRBJ2-2
TGTGCCAGTAGTGACCAGGGGGGGACAGGGGGTCAGCCCCAGCATTTT | CASSDQGGTGGQPQHF | TRBD1 | TRBV19 | NA | TRBJ1-5
TGTGCCTGGAGTGGCCCGAACACTGAAGCTTTCTTT | CAWSGPNTEAFF | NA | TRBV30 | NA | TRBJ1-1
TGTGCCAGCAGTGAAGCGGGGGTCAGGAATTCACCCCTCCACTTT | CASSEAGVRNSPLHF | NA | TRBV2 | once | TRBJ1-6
TGTGCCAGCAGTCCCAACAGGGGGGGTCTGAACACTGAAGCTTTCTTT | CASSPNRGGLNTEAFF | TRBD1 | TRBV7-3 | few | TRBJ1-1
TGTGCCAGCTCACCGGGGCAGGAAGGTGGCTACACCTTC | CASSPGQEGGYTF | NA | TRBV18 | NA | TRBJ1-2
TGTGCCAGCAGCCTAAGTTCGGACAGGGGACTCACCGGGGAGCTGTTTTTT | CASSLSSDRGLTGELFF | TRBD1 | TRBV9 | NA | TRBJ2-2
TGTGCCACCAGCAGGGGTGGAGGGTATGGCTACACCTTC | CATSRGGGYGYTF | NA | TRBV15 | NA | TRBJ1-2
TGTGCCAGCAGCTTACGACGGACTAGCGGGGGGGCACGGAATGAGCAGTTCTTC | CASSLRRTSGGARNEQFF | TRBD2 | TRBV7-9 | NA | TRBJ2-1
TGTGCCAGCAAGGAGGGCAGTATAATAAACACTGAAGCTTTCTTT | CASKEGSIINTEAFF | NA | TRBV2 | NA | TRBJ1-1
TGTGCCAGCGGAGATCTTGGCGCTAGCCAGGGTGAAGCTTTCTTT | CASGDLGASQGEAFF | NA | TRBV7-6 | NA | TRBJ1-1
TGTGCCAGCAGCTTAGTTCGCAGCTCCTACGAGCAGTACTTC | CASSLVRSSYEQYF | NA | TRBV7-9 | NA | TRBJ2-7
TGCGCCAGCAGCTCTTTACCGGGACAGCTTAACACTGAAGCTTTCTTT | CASSSLPGQLNTEAFF | TRBD1 | TRBV5-1 | NA | TRBJ1-1
TGTGCCAGCAGCCAAAACCTCTATGGCTACACCTTC | CASSQNLYGYTF | NA | TRBV14 | NA | TRBJ1-2
TGTGCCACCAGCAGAGATCCCGGCGGCTACACCTTC | CATSRDPGGYTF | NA | TRBV15 | NA | TRBJ1-2
TGTGCCAGCAGCTTTACATGGTCCTCTGGGGCCAACGTCCTGACTTTC | CASSFTWSSGANVLTF | NA | TRBV5-8 | NA | TRBJ2-6
TGTGCCAGCAGCTCGACCCCGACGACAAGCTCCGAGCAGTACTTC | CASSSTPTTSSEQYF | NA | TRBV7-2 | NA | TRBJ2-7
TGCGCCAGCAGCTTGGCCCTCCGTCAGGGGGCGAACACTGAAGCTTTCTTT | CASSLALRQGANTEAFF | TRBD1 | TRBV5-1 | NA | TRBJ1-1
TGTGCCAGCAGTCCGGGACGTTGGGGTGGCTACACCTTC | CASSPGRWGGYTF | NA | TRBV12-3/TRBV12-4 | NA | TRBJ1-2